This paragraph covers one T cell receptor beta chain sequence. The PCR had 60 Vbeta and 13 Jbeta primers. The assay was immunoSEQ multiplex PCR, and TCRdb's table has in-frame clones only and misses some. The sample holds approximately 110,000 clones, over 65% seen once. The CDR3 is 16 amino acids. Trimming removed 5 bases at V and 4 bases at J, with 20 bases between. Germline V CDR1 and CDR2: SGHVS, FNYEAQ. The data derive from a study of cytomegalovirus exposure and HLA in healthy donors. This rearrangement joins TRBV7-6 to TRBJ1-1; TRBD1 is a possible D gene (5 bases). This receptor was identified in a female donor in good health and CMV-seropositive. The sequencing input was PBMCs. DNA for the CDR3: TGTGCCAGCAGCCCCCAGCTGGCCGGAAGGGGCACTGAAGCTTTCTTT. It translates to CASSPQLAGRGTEAFF. Together with reference TRBV7-6 and TRBJ1-1, the CDR3 gives the full variable domain: GAGVSQSPRYKVTKRGQDVALRCDPISGHVSLYWYRQALGQGPEFLTYFNYEAQQDKSGLPNDRFSAERPEGSISTLTIQRTEQRDSAMYRCASSPQLAGRGTEAFFGQGTRLTVV.